One sample yielded the 27 T cell receptor beta chains listed below, sequenced in a study of human T cells and chemical hapten exposure. TCRdb used MiXCR to reprocess the RACE reads, holding one entry per CDR3 protein. The repertoire holds 300,000 to 400,000 distinct CDR3 sequences, with around 6.9% as singletons. Described time point: patch test 1, 2 weeks after DPC sensitization. Treatment here: therapeutic diphenylcyclopropenone sensitization with weekly scalp DPC. The specimen comprised whole blood, sampled in connection with sensitization to the hapten diphenylcyclopropenone (DPC). The source is a woman under 30 with alopecia areata. Some clones in this sample may be carry-over from other donors' samples.

This clonotype has ten or more counts. V gene TRBV6-2 or TRBV6-3 combines with J gene TRBJ2-2, with TRBD1 matching over 8 bases. Germline V gene data show CDR1 as MNHEY and CDR2 as SVGEGT. V shed 8 bases and J 6 bases; nucleotides not matched to a gene: 5. CDR3 size: 13 residues. The CDR3 coding sequence is TGTGCCAGCCAGACAGGGGCGGCCGGGGAGCTGTTTTTT. Amino acid sequence: CASQTGAAGELFF.

This clonotype was counted only a few times. J is TRBJ2-3 and V is TRBV3-1, with D maybe TRBD2 (7 bases). The length of the CDR3 is 15 residues. V lost 6 bases and J 3 bases, leaving 16 bases between the germline ends. Per germline, CDR1 LGHDT and CDR2 YNNKEL (reference sequence). CDR3 residues: CASRGGRQDTDTQYF. CDR3 bases: TGTGCCAGCAGGGGAGGGAGACAGGATACAGATACGCAGTATTTT.

This clonotype was seen at least ten times. V usage is TRBV28 and J usage is TRBJ2-3; the D gene is possibly TRBD2 (7 bases). With 4 bases removed from V and 11 bases from J, the gap between germline ends came to 22 bases. The CDR3 has 15 residues. From germline, CDR1 is MDHEN and CDR2 SYDVKM. CDR3 in DNA: TGTGCCAGCAGTTCCCCAGGAGGGGGGGCGAAAGAGCAGTATTTT. Residues: CASSSPGGGAKEQYF.

This clonotype was seen at least ten times. J is TRBJ2-3 and V is TRBV6-5; D is perhaps TRBD2 (5 bases). Germline V gives CDR1 MNHEY, CDR2 SVGAGI. V was pared by 11 bases and J by 1 base, with 16 bases between. The CDR3 is 14 residues long. The CDR3 region has the DNA TGTGCCTCTCGCCATCGGCGGGGCACAGATACGCAGTATTTT. Protein sequence: CASRHRRGTDTQYF.

The CDR3 spells CASSQDWGALGTEAFF. The DNA of the CDR3 is TGTGCCAGCAGCCAAGATTGGGGGGCGTTAGGGACTGAAGCTTTCTTT. The rearrangement joins TRBV3-1 to TRBJ1-1; tentatively, D is TRBD1 (6 bases). This CDR3 is built from 16 residues. The V gene's germline CDR1 is LGHDT and CDR2 YNNKEL (reference sequence). Trimming left V 0 bases short and J 5 bases short, with 16 bases between.

The sample holds a few counts of this clonotype. The chain employs TRBV28 and TRBJ1-2; D ambiguous. V was shortened by 4 bases and J by 3 bases, with 15 bases between the two germline ends. This CDR3 spans 15 amino acids. Germline lookup yields CDR1 MDHEN and CDR2 SYDVKM. The CDR3 DNA reads as TGTGCCAGCAGTTCCTTCTGGGGTAGGGACTATGGCTACACCTTC. Its translation: CASSSFWGRDYGYTF.

The V gene is TRBV12-3 or TRBV12-4, the J gene TRBJ1-1; D gene ambiguous. V dropped 1 base and J dropped 6 bases, with 9 bases sitting between them. This CDR3 region has 13 residues. The CDR3 nucleotides read TGTGCCAGCAGTTTAGGCAGGCTCTCTGAAGCTTTCTTT. Translation gives CASSLGRLSEAFF.

This clonotype has a handful of counts. The J gene is TRBJ2-3, the V gene TRBV2; 11 positions agree with TRBD2. The CDR3 runs 18 residues. Per the germline V gene, CDR1 is SNHLY and CDR2 is FYNNEI. Trimming removed 6 bases from V and 0 bases from J; junction bases left unmatched: 11. The CDR3 region is CASRGPSGGTTSTDTQYF. The CDR3, as DNA: TGTGCCAGCAGGGGCCCTAGCGGGGGGACGACAAGCACAGATACGCAGTATTTT.

This clonotype showed up many times. The chain links TRBV7-2 to TRBJ2-3; D is perhaps TRBD2 (6 bases). Looked up from germline, CDR1 is SGHTA and CDR2 is FQGNSA. Trimming shortened V by 4 bases and J by 4 bases, and 27 bases separated the two germline ends. CDR3 size: 19 residues. DNA of the CDR3: TGTGCCAGCAGCTATATTCGGGGACCCGCGGGGAGGCATCCAGATACGCAGTATTTT. Translation: CASSYIRGPAGRHPDTQYF.

The sample holds a few counts of this clonotype. The chain couples TRBV28 to TRBJ1-1; no clear D. The CDR3 length is 13 residues. Per the germline V gene, CDR1 is MDHEN and CDR2 is SYDVKM. Trimming removed 1 base at V and 5 bases at J, with 8 bases between. The chain's CDR3 is CASSLLGLTEAFF. The CDR3 DNA reads as TGTGCCAGCAGTTTATTGGGTCTTACTGAAGCTTTCTTT.

This clonotype was observed many times. This chain links TRBV6-5 with TRBJ1-6; possible D gene TRBD1, 5 bases. V lost 2 bases to trimming and J lost 0 bases, with 5 bases between them. Germline V gene sequence: CDR1 MNHEY, CDR2 SVGAGI. The CDR3 runs to 15 residues. The CDR3 spells CASSYDSSYNSPLHF. CDR3 sequence (DNA): TGTGCCAGCAGTTACGACAGCTCCTATAATTCACCCCTCCACTTT.

This clonotype was observed a handful of times. The chain employs TRBV29-1 and TRBJ2-3; TRBD1 agrees at 11 bases. The length of the CDR3 is 16 residues. V lost 3 bases, J lost 2 bases, and 7 bases stayed unmatched. Germline V lookup: CDR1 SQVTM, CDR2 ANQGSEA. Here the CDR3 DNA reads TGCAGCGTTGACTGGACAGGGGGCTCCCTCACAGATACGCAGTATTTT. This encodes CSVDWTGGSLTDTQYF.

This chain connects TRBV6-6 to TRBJ1-5; D perhaps matches TRBD1 (6 bases). The CDR3 is made up of 14 amino acids. CDR1 is MNHNY, CDR2 SVGAGI, per germline (reference sequence). V was shortened by 7 bases and J by 6 bases, with 16 bases between the two germline ends. The DNA of the CDR3 is TGTGCCAGCACCTACGGGACATCCCCTCAGCCCCAGCATTTT. Its protein product is CASTYGTSPQPQHF.

Many counts were recorded for this clonotype. The chain couples TRBV7-2 to TRBJ2-3; 16 nucleotides align to TRBD2. Germline assignment: CDR1 SGHTA and CDR2 FQGNSA. The CDR3 is made up of 19 amino acids. J was trimmed by 4 bases and V by 2 bases; bases with no gene match: 9. The CDR3 coding sequence is TGTGCCAGCAGCTTACATCAACCGGGACTAGCGGGGGGGTCAGATACGCAGTATTTT. Residues: CASSLHQPGLAGGSDTQYF.

Only a few counts were recorded for this clonotype. V and J are TRBV7-9 and TRBJ1-2; D remains ambiguous. Trimming took 7 bases from V and 6 from J, leaving 21 bases between them. Looked up from germline, CDR1 is SEHNR and CDR2 is FQNEAQ (reference sequence). The CDR3 sequence is 15 residues long. The CDR3 here is CASTIRRFASDGYTF. The CDR3 nucleotides are TGTGCCAGCACTATCCGCCGGTTCGCTTCCGATGGCTACACCTTC.

In this sample, this clonotype turned up a few times. The CDR3 is CASRPNRGGGNEQFF. The CDR3 DNA sequence: TGTGCCAGCAGACCGAACAGGGGAGGGGGCAATGAGCAGTTCTTC. The genes are TRBV12-3 or TRBV12-4 and TRBJ2-1; D is tentatively TRBD1 or TRBD2 (7 bases each). V was cut by 6 bases and J by 6 bases, with 18 bases left in between. The CDR3 is 15 residues long.

This clonotype showed up just once. This rearrangement joins TRBV12-3 or TRBV12-4 to TRBJ1-5; D is unresolved. V was clipped by 2 bases and J by 8 bases, with 13 bases between them. The CDR3 is 14 residues long. The CDR3 sequence: CASSLSLYKEPQHF. The CDR3 DNA is TGTGCCAGCAGTTTATCCCTCTATAAGGAGCCCCAGCATTTT.

This clonotype showed up just a few times. V gene TRBV7-3 combines with J gene TRBJ2-6, with D uncertain. The V gene's germline CDR1 is SGHTA and CDR2 FQGTGA. The length of the CDR3 is 17 residues. Trimming pared 2 bases from V and 1 base from J, leaving 12 bases between. The CDR3 reads CASSLSGGRSGANVLTF. The CDR3 DNA reads TGTGCCAGCAGCTTATCGGGCGGACGTTCTGGGGCCAACGTCCTGACTTTC.

This clonotype has a handful of counts. The chain uses TRBV7-9 and TRBJ1-5; D is ambiguous. V lost 2 bases and J lost 5, with 4 bases in between. There are 12 residues in the CDR3. Germline V CDR1 and CDR2: SEHNR, FQNEAQ (reference sequence). CDR3 coding DNA: TGTGCCAGCAGCTTAAATCATCAGCCCCAGCATTTT. Its protein is CASSLNHQPQHF. The whole variable domain, filled in from reference TRBV7-9 and TRBJ1-5, reads DTGVSQNPRHKITKRGQNVTFRCDPISEHNRLYWYRQTLGQGPEFLTYFQNEAQLEKSRLLSDRFSAERPKGSFSTLEIQRTEQGDSAMYLCASSLNHQPQHFGDGTRLSIL.

This clonotype has more than one count but fewer than ten. The V gene is TRBV19, the J gene TRBJ1-5; D ambiguous. Germline values: CDR1 LNHDA, CDR2 SQIVND (reference sequence). The CDR3 totals 14 residues. Between the trimmed V and J ends, which lost 4 bases and 9 bases, there was a span of 16 bases. The CDR3 sequence: CASSTLPVLTPQHF. Here the CDR3 DNA reads TGTGCCAGTAGTACACTTCCCGTCCTTACGCCCCAGCATTTT. The variable domain in full, with the rest retrieved from reference TRBV19 and TRBJ1-5, is DGGITQSPKYLFRKEGQNVTLSCEQNLNHDAMYWYRQDPGQGLRLIYYSQIVNDFQKGDIAEGYSVSREKKESFPLTVTSAQKNPTAFYLCASSTLPVLTPQHFGDGTRLSIL.

The chain joins TRBV28 to TRBJ1-6, with D possibly matching TRBD1 (6 bases). There are 18 residues in the CDR3. V was clipped by 11 bases and J by 0 bases, with 23 bases between them. CDR1 is MDHEN and CDR2 is SYDVKM in the germline V gene. CDR3 region: CASTIPGARSSYNSPLHF. The CDR3 coding sequence is TGTGCCTCAACGATACCAGGGGCACGGAGCTCCTATAATTCACCCCTCCACTTT.

The sample holds many counts of this clonotype. This rearrangement joins TRBV20-1 to TRBJ2-1; 7 bases fit TRBD1. This CDR3 is built from 13 residues. Germline V gene lookup returns CDR1 DFQATT and CDR2 SNEGSKA (reference sequence). The V segment lost 3 bases and the J segment 7 bases; nucleotides outside the gene matches: 6. In DNA, the CDR3 is TGCAGTGCTAGCGGACAGGTACGGAATGAGCAGTTCTTC. Amino acid sequence: CSASGQVRNEQFF.

This clonotype was detected many times. The CDR3 is CASSPGFYTDTQYF. DNA of the CDR3: TGTGCCAGCAGTCCGGGATTTTACACAGATACGCAGTATTTT. The chain employs TRBV28 and TRBJ2-3; D perhaps matches TRBD2 (5 bases). Germline loops: CDR1 MDHEN, CDR2 SYDVKM. V was shortened by 5 bases and J by 2 bases, with 11 bases between the two germline ends. CDR3 length equals 14 residues. The entire variable domain, with the rest obtained from reference TRBV28 and TRBJ2-3, is as follows: DVKVTQSSRYLVKRTGEKVFLECVQDMDHENMFWYRQDPGLGLRLIYFSYDVKMKEKGDIPEGYSVSREKKERFSLILESASTNQTSMYLCASSPGFYTDTQYFGPGTRLTVL.

The rearrangement links TRBV5-5 to TRBJ2-5, with TRBD2 identical over 11 bases. The ends lost 4 bases at V and 2 bases at J; junction bases unmatched: 13. Looked up from germline, CDR1 is SGHKS and CDR2 is YYEKEE (reference sequence). The CDR3 consists of 18 residues. The CDR3 protein is CASSPGASSGGQQETQYF. The CDR3 DNA sequence: TGTGCCAGCAGCCCCGGAGCCTCTAGCGGGGGGCAGCAAGAGACCCAGTACTTC.

There are many counts of this clonotype. This rearrangement joins TRBV12-3 or TRBV12-4 to TRBJ2-3; D gene unclear. The CDR3 covers 12 residues. V dropped 7 bases and J dropped 3 bases, with 8 bases sitting between them. The DNA of the CDR3 is TGTGCCAGCACCTTCAGTACAGATACGCAGTATTTT. Translated: CASTFSTDTQYF.

This rearrangement joins TRBV6-2 or TRBV6-3 to TRBJ2-3; 7 nucleotides align to TRBD2. The CDR3 is 14 residues long. J gave up 4 bases and V 5 bases, and 6 bases lay outside the gene matches. Germline V gene lookup returns CDR1 MNHEY and CDR2 SVGEGT. The CDR3 bases are TGTGCCAGCAGTCGACTAGCCACGGCAGATACGCAGTATTTT. Translated: CASSRLATADTQYF.

The chain is built from TRBV6-5 and TRBJ2-5, with TRBD2 as a possible D gene (6 bases). The CDR3 is made up of 16 amino acids. Per germline, CDR1 MNHEY and CDR2 SVGAGI. Trimming left V 0 bases short and J 2 bases short, with 13 bases between. The CDR3 loop is CASSYSFSAGQETQYF. The CDR3, as DNA: TGTGCCAGCAGTTACTCGTTCTCGGCGGGGCAAGAGACCCAGTACTTC.